This T cell receptor (beta chain) was captured by sequencing in a study of blood T cell repertoires in COVID-19. Turning to the study itself: Collection of acute and convalescent COVID-19 samples took place in the United States, Italy and Spain. The cDNA or gDNA used as material had been derived from T cells, B-cell-depleted T cells, or PBMCs.

Germline V gene sequence: CDR1 MRHNA, CDR2 SNTAGT. This CDR3 is built from 13 residues. V was trimmed by 0 bases and J by 7 bases, leaving 9 bases between them. In the original processing: Cell counts per sample came from amplifying reference gene primers. Data came from immunoSEQ multiplex PCR; TCRdb stores just in-frame clones and leaves some out. That table furnishes V, J and clone size, whereas the DNA furnished D and trimming. Of about 140,000 clones listed, approximately 82% are singletons. Sequenced: peripheral blood. This receptor was obtained from a man aged 55 to 70 with active or convalescent COVID-19. This chain joins TRBV6-4 and TRBJ1-1; D is unresolved. This CDR3 is CASSDSSRNEAFF. CDR3 bases: TGTGCCAGCAGTGACTCCTCGAGGAATGAAGCTTTCTTT.